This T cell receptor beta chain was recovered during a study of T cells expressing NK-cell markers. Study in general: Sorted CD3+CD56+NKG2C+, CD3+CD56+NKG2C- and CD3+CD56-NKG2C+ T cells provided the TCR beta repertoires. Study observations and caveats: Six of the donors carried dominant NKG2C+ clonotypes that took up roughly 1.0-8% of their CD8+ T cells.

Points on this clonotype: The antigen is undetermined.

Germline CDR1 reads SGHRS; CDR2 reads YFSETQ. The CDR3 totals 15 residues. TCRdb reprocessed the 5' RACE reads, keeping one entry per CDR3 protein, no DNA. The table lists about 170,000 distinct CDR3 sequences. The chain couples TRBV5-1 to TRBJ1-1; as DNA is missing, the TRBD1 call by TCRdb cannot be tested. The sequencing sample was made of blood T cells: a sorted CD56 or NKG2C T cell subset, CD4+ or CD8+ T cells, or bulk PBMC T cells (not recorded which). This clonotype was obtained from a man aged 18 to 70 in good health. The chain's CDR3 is CASSFRPGGGTEAFF.